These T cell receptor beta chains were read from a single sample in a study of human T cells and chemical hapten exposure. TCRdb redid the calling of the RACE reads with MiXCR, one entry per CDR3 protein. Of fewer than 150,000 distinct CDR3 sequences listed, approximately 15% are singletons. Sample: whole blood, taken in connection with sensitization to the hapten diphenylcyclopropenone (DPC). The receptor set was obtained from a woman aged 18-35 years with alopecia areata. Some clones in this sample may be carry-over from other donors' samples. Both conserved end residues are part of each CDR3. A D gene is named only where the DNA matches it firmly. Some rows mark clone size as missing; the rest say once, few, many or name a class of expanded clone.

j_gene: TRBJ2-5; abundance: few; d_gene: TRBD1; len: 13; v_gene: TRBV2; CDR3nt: TGTGCCAGCGGGAGGACAGGGCCAGAGACCCAGTACTTC; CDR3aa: CASGRTGPETQYF
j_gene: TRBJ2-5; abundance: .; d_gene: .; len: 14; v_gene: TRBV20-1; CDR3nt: TGCAGTGGAATGAAAGACAGTGCTCAAGAGACCCAGTACTTC; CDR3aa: CSGMKDSAQETQYF
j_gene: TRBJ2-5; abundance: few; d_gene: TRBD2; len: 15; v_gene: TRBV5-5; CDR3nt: TGTGCCAGCAGTTACCCGACCAGCGGGGGCGAGACCCAGTACTTC; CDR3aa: CASSYPTSGGETQYF
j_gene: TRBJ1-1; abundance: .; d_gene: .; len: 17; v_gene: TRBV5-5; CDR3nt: TGTGCCAGCAGCTTTGGTATGGGGGGTCCCGTGAACACTGAAGCTTTCTTT; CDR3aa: CASSFGMGGPVNTEAFF
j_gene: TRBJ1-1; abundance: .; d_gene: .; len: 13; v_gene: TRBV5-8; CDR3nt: TGTGCCAGCAGCTCCTGGATGGGGACTGAAGCTTTCTTT; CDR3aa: CASSSWMGTEAFF
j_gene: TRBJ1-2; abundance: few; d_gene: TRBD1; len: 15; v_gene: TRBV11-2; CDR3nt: TGTGCCAGCAGCTTAATCGGGACAGGGCTCAGTGGCTACACCTTC; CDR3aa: CASSLIGTGLSGYTF
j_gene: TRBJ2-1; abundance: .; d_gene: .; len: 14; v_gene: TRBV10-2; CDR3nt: TGCGCCAGCAGTGAGCAGGTTACGGGGAATGAGCAGTTCTTC; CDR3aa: CASSEQVTGNEQFF
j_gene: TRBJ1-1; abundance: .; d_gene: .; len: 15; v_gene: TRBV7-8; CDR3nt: TGTGCCAGCAGCTTAGAAGTGATGGGTTACACTGAAGCTTTCTTT; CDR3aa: CASSLEVMGYTEAFF
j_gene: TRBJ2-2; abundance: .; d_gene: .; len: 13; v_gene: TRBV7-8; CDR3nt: TGTGCCAGCAGCCCCCTTCAGGCCGGGGAGCTGTTTTTT; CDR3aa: CASSPLQAGELFF
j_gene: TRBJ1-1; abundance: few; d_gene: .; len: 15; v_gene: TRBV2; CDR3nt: TGTGCCAGCAGCCAACCGGGACACCAAAAGGCTGAAGCTTTCTTT; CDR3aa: CASSQPGHQKAEAFF
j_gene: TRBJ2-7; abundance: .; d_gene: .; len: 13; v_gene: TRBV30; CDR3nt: TGTGCCTGGAACACCGGGACGTTGGACGAGCAGTACTTC; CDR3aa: CAWNTGTLDEQYF
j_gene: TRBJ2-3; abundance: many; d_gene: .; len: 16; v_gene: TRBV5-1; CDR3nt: TGCGCCAGCAGCCCAGACCCTGGACTCAACACAGATACGCAGTATTTT; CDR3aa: CASSPDPGLNTDTQYF
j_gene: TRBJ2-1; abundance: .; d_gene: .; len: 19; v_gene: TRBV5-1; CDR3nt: TGCGCCAGCGGACTGATAGGTCGAACAGGTCAGAGCTCCTACAATGAGCAGTTCTTC; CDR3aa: CASGLIGRTGQSSYNEQFF
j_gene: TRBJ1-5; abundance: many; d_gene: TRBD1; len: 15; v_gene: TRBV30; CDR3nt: TGTGCCTGGAGTAACGGACAGGGGGCCACACAGCCCCAGCATTTT; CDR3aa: CAWSNGQGATQPQHF
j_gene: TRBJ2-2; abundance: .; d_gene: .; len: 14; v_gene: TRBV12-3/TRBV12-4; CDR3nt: TGTGCCAGCAGTTTAGAGACGGGCACCGGGGAGCTGTTTTTT; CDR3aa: CASSLETGTGELFF
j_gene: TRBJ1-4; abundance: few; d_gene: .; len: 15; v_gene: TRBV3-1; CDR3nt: TGTGCCAGCAGCCAAGGGTACAGGCCTAATGAAAAACTGTTTTTT; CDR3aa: CASSQGYRPNEKLFF
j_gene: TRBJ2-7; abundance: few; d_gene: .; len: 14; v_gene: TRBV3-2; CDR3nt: TGTGCCAGCAGTCACGCGTATTACAGGGACGAGCAGTACTTC; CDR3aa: CASSHAYYRDEQYF
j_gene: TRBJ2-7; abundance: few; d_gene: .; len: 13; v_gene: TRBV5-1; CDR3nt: TGCGCCAGCAGCTTGGTACAGAGCTACGAGCAGTACTTC; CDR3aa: CASSLVQSYEQYF
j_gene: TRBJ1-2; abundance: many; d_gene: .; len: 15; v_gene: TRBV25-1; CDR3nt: .; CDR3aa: CASSTSTGVNYGYTF
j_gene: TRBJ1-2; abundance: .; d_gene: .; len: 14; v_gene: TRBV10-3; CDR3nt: TGTGCCATCAGTGAGTCCCAGTCAGGGGAAGGCTACACCTTC; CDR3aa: CAISESQSGEGYTF
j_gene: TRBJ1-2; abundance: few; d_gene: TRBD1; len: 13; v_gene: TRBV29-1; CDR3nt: TGCAGCGCCGGGGACAGCTATGCGGATGGCTACACCTTC; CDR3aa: CSAGDSYADGYTF
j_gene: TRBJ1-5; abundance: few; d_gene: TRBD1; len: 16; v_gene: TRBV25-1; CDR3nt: TGTGCCAGCAGTGAATCCAAGACAGGGGGCGGTCAGCCCCAGCATTTT; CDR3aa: CASSESKTGGGQPQHF
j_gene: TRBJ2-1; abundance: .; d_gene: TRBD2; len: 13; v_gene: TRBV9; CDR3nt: TGTGCCAGCAGCGTTAGCGGGGGGAATGAGCAGTTCTTC; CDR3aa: CASSVSGGNEQFF
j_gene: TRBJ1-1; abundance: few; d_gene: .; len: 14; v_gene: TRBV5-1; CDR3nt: TGCGCCAGCAGCTTGTCAGGGATTGGGACTGAAGCTTTCTTT; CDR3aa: CASSLSGIGTEAFF
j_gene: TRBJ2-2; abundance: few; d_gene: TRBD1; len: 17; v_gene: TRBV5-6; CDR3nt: TGTGCCAGCAGCACCAACGGACAGGGGGCGGACACCGGGGAGCTGTTTTTT; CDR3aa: CASSTNGQGADTGELFF
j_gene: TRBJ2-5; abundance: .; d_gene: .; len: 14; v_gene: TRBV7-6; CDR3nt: TGTGCCAGCAGCTTATTGAGGTACCAAGAGACCCAGTACTTC; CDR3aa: CASSLLRYQETQYF
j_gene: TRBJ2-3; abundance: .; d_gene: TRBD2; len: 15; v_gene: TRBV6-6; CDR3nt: TGTGCCAGCAGGGGACTAGCGGGGCGCACAGATACGCAGTATTTT; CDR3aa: CASRGLAGRTDTQYF
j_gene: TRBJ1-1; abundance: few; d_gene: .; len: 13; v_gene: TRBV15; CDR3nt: TGTGCCACCAGCAGAGTCGGCAGAAATGAAGCTTTCTTT; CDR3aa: CATSRVGRNEAFF
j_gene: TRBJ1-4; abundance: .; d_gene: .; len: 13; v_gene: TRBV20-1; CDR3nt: TGCAGTGCTTCCGGAGTTCTTGGTGAAAAACTGTTTTTT; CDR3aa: CSASGVLGEKLFF
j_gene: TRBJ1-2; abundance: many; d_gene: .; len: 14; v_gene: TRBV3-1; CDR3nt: TGTGCCAGCAGCCAGGGCACGGGACACTATGGCTACACCTTC; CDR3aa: CASSQGTGHYGYTF
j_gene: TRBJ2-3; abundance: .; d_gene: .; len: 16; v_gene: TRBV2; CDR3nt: TGTGCCAGCAGGGGGAACCGGGACCTCACCACAGATACGCAGTATTTT; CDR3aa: CASRGNRDLTTDTQYF
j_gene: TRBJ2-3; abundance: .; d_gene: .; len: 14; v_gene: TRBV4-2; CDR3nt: TGTGCCAGCAGCCAAGATGGGGGCACAGATACGCAGTATTTT; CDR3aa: CASSQDGGTDTQYF
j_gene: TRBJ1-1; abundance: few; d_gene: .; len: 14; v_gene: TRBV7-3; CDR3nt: TGTGCCAGCAGCTTAACGGGGTCGGGGACTGAAGCTTTCTTT; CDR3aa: CASSLTGSGTEAFF
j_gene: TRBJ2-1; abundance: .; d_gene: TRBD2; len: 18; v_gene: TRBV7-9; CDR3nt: TGTGCCAGCAGCTTAGGAAAAACCGGGACTAGCGGCTACAATGAGCAGTTCTTC; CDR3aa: CASSLGKTGTSGYNEQFF
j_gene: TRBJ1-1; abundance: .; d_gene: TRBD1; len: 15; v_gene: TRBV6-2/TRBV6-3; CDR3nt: TGTGCCAGCAGTTACAGGACAGGTCCGAGTACTGAAGCTTTCTTT; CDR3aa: CASSYRTGPSTEAFF
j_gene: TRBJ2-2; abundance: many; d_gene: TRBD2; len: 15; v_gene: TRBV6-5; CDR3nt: TGTGCCAGCAGTTATTATACTAGCGGGGCCGGGGAGCTGTTTTTT; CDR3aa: CASSYYTSGAGELFF
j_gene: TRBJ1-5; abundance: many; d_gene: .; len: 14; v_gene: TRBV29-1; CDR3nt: TGCAGCGTTTCCAGGGGAATAGGCAATCAGCCCCAGCATTTT; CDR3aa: CSVSRGIGNQPQHF
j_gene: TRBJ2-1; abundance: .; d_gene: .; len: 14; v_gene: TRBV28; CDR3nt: TGTGCCAGCAGTTTGCGGCAGGGTGGAGATGAGCAGTTCTTC; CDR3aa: CASSLRQGGDEQFF
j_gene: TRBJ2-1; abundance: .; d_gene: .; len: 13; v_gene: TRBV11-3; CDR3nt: TGTGCCAGCAGCCAACAGGGTTCCAATGAGCAGTTCTTC; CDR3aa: CASSQQGSNEQFF
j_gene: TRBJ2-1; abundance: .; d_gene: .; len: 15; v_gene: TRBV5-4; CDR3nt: TGTGCCAGCAGTGGGGGAGGCACGGAGGGCAATGAGCAGTTCTTC; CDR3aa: CASSGGGTEGNEQFF
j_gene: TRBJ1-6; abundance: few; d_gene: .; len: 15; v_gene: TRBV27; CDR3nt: TGTGCCAGCACCTTAGGTGGGGGGCGGAATTCACCCCTCCACTTT; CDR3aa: CASTLGGGRNSPLHF
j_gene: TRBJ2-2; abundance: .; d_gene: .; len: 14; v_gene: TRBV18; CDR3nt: TGTGCCAGCTCACCGACGTTGGGAACCGGGGAGCTGTTTTTT; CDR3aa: CASSPTLGTGELFF
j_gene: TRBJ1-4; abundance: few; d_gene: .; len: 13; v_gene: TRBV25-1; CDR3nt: TGTGCCAGCAGTCGGGGGGCTAATGAAAAACTGTTTTTT; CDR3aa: CASSRGANEKLFF
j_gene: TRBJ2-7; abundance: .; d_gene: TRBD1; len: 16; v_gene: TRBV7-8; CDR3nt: TGTGCCAGCAGCTTGCCCCCCGGGACAGGCCCTAAAGGACAGTACTTC; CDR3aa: CASSLPPGTGPKGQYF
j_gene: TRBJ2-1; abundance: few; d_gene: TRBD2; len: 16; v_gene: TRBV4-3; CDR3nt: TGCGCCAGCAGCCAAGGCCTAACTAGCGGGGGGCTTGAGCAGTTCTTC; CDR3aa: CASSQGLTSGGLEQFF
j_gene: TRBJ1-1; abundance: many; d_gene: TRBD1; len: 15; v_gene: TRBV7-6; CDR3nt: TGTGCCAGCAGCCATCCGGGACAGGGGTACACTGAAGCTTTCTTT; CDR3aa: CASSHPGQGYTEAFF
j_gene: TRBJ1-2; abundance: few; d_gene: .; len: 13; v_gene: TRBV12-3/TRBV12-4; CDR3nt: TGTGCCAGCAGTTTACCCGGAAACTATGGCTACACCTTC; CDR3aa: CASSLPGNYGYTF
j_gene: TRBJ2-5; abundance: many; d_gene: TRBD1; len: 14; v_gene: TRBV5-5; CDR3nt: TGTGCCAGCAGCTTGGGACAGGGGCAAGAGACCCAGTACTTC; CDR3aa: CASSLGQGQETQYF
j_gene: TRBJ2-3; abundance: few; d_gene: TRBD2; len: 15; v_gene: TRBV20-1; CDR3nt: TGCAGTGCCTACAGCGGGGGGGCCCGGAAAGATACGCAGTATTTT; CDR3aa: CSAYSGGARKDTQYF
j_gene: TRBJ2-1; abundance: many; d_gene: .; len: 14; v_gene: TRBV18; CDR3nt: TGTGCCAGCTCACCTTTCACCCCGGGTGGTGAGCAGTTCTTC; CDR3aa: CASSPFTPGGEQFF
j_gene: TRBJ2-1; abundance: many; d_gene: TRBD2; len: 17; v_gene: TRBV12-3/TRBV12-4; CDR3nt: TGTGCCAGCAGTCCCCGGACTAGCGGGGGGGACCTAAATGAGCAGTTCTTC; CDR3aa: CASSPRTSGGDLNEQFF
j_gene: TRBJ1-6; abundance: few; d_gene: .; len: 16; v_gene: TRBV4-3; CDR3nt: TGCGCCAGCAGCCAAGATCCCCAGGGAGATAATTCACCCCTCCACTTT; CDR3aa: CASSQDPQGDNSPLHF
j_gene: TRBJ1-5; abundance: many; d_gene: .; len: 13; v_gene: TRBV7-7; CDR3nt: TGTGCCAGCAGCTTTGACCCCAGAGTGCCCCAGCATTTT; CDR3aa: CASSFDPRVPQHF
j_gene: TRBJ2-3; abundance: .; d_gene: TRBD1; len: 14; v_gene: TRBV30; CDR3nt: TGTGCCCGTGGGACAGGGGGCCGGACAGATACGCAGTATTTT; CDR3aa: CARGTGGRTDTQYF
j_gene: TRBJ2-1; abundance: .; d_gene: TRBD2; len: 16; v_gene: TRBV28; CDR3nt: TGTGCCAGCAGTACCCTAGCGGGGGGCCTGCGCAATGAGCAGTTCTTC; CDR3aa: CASSTLAGGLRNEQFF